Listed below are T cell receptor beta chains from one sample, sequenced in a study of blood T cell repertoires in COVID-19. The repertoire was sequenced with immunoSEQ multiplex PCR; TCRdb's copy has only in-frame clones and lacks some. The sample carries just over 150,000 clones, 82% recorded once. The sequencing input was peripheral blood. The receptor source for this set is a middle-aged woman with COVID-19, enrolled during active disease. Both conserved end residues are part of each CDR3. The D gene is left open where the match is weak. Not every row has a clone size; where given, it reads once, few, many or a size class.

d_gene,j_gene,abundance,v_gene,CDR3aa,CDR3nt
TRBD2,TRBJ2-7,few,TRBV29-1,CSVAREREAYEQYF,TGCAGCGTTGCGCGCGAGCGGGAGGCCTACGAGCAGTACTTC
NA,TRBJ1-2,NA,TRBV6-1,CASSEGPGPTNYGYTF,TGTGCCAGCAGTGAAGGACCAGGGCCGACTAACTATGGCTACACCTTC
NA,TRBJ2-5,NA,TRBV5-4,CASSFGGAQETQYF,TGTGCCAGCAGCTTTGGGGGGGCCCAAGAGACCCAGTACTTC
NA,TRBJ2-6,NA,TRBV5-1,CASSLPSGANVLTF,TGCGCCAGCAGCTTGCCTTCTGGGGCCAACGTCCTGACTTTC
NA,TRBJ1-6,NA,TRBV6-5,CASFSSGDNSPLHF,TGTGCCAGCTTTTCGAGTGGTGATAATTCACCCCTCCACTTT
NA,TRBJ2-1,NA,TRBV12-5,CASGLVRGDHNEQFF,TGTGCTAGTGGTTTGGTACGCGGGGACCACAATGAGCAGTTCTTC
TRBD1,TRBJ2-2,NA,TRBV19,CASSTGQGGPGELFF,TGTGCCAGTAGTACGGGACAGGGGGGTCCCGGGGAGCTGTTTTTT
TRBD1,TRBJ1-1,NA,TRBV4-1,CASSRPGQGVEAFF,TGCGCCAGCAGCCGACCGGGACAGGGAGTTGAAGCTTTCTTT
NA,TRBJ2-7,few,TRBV7-7,CASSPTDEQYF,TGTGCTAGCAGCCCGACAGACGAGCAGTACTTC
NA,TRBJ2-1,many,TRBV2,CASSGTSAYNEQFF,TGTGCCAGCAGTGGTACTTCTGCCTACAATGAGCAGTTCTTC
TRBD1,TRBJ1-4,once,TRBV2,CASRGQGFEKLFF,TGTGCCAGCAGGGGACAGGGGTTTGAAAAACTGTTTTTT
NA,TRBJ1-2,NA,TRBV6-5,CASSYGGPDGDGYTF,TGTGCCAGCAGTTACGGAGGCCCCGACGGGGATGGCTACACCTTC
NA,TRBJ2-1,NA,TRBV10-2,CASSPLRGQGEQFF,TGCGCCAGCAGTCCCTTGAGAGGACAAGGAGAGCAGTTCTTC